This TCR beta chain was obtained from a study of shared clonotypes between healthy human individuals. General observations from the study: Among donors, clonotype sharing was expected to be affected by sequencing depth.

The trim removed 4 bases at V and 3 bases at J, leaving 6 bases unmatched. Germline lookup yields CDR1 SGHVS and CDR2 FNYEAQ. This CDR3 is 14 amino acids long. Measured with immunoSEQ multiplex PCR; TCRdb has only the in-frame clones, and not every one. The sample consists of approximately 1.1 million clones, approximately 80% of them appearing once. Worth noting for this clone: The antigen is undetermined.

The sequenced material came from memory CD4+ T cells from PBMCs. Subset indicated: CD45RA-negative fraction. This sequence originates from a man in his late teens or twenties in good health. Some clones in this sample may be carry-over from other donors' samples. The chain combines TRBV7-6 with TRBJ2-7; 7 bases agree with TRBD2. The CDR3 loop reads CASSSPGGSYEQYF. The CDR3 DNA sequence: TGTGCCAGCAGCTCCCCCGGGGGGAGCTACGAGCAGTACTTC.